This T cell receptor beta chain was captured by sequencing in a study of cytomegalovirus exposure and HLA in healthy donors. Whole-study findings and limits: Near-uniform donor sequencing depth was presumed by presence/absence analyses. It was likely that a cluster of highly shared sequence variants was a sequencing artifact.

A multiplex PCR was run with 60 Vbeta primers and 13 Jbeta primers. The protocol was immunoSEQ multiplex PCR, while the TCRdb copy is restricted to in-frame clones and leaves out a portion. The repertoire consists of some 150,000 clones, with around three quarters occurring once and the leading ten covering approximately 6.9%. V lost 1 base and J 4 bases, leaving 10 bases between the germline ends. CDR3 length: 14 residues. The germline V gene has CDR1 SGHAT and CDR2 FQNNGV. In the case of this clone: Its antigen remains unknown.

The V gene is TRBV11-2, the J gene TRBJ1-1; D is uncertain. This TCR was recovered from a woman aged 40 to 55 in good health and CMV-seropositive. Sequencing input: PBMCs. Here the CDR3 reads CASSLVSRGTEAFF. The CDR3, as DNA: TGTGCCAGCAGCTTAGTGTCCCGGGGCACTGAAGCTTTCTTT.